Listed below are T cell receptor beta chains from one sample, sequenced in a study of CD8 T cells in ankylosing spondylitis. TCRdb redid the calling of the 5' RACE reads with MiXCR, one entry per CDR3 protein. This table has approximately 210,000 distinct CDR3 sequences, 13% appearing once. The specimen was blood, either unsorted or a sorted T cell fraction (not recorded which). These receptors all stem from a male donor with ankylosing spondylitis or in good health (not recorded which). The CDR3 runs from the conserved cysteine through the conserved F or W. The D gene is left open where the match is weak. Where a row states a size, it is once, few, many or the class of an expanded clone; other rows omit it.

j_call: TRBJ2-7; cdr3_length: 22; d_call: TRBD1; clone_size: few; v_call: TRBV5-6; cdr3_nt: TGTGCCAGCAGCTGGAAAGCCGGTAACGGGGACAGGGTTTACCGTAGCTCCTACGAGCAGTACTTC; cdr3_aa: CASSWKAGNGDRVYRSSYEQYF
j_call: TRBJ1-1; cdr3_length: 17; d_call: TRBD1; clone_size: few; v_call: TRBV4-1; cdr3_nt: TGCGCCAGCAGCCCACCCGGGACAGGGGGCGCGAGGACTGAAGCTTTCTTT; cdr3_aa: CASSPPGTGGARTEAFF
j_call: TRBJ2-1; cdr3_length: 18; d_call: .; clone_size: .; v_call: TRBV4-1; cdr3_nt: TGCGCCAGCAGCCCCGAGCTTAGCGGAGGCCCCTCCTACAATGAGCAGTTCTTC; cdr3_aa: CASSPELSGGPSYNEQFF
j_call: TRBJ2-5; cdr3_length: 15; d_call: TRBD2; clone_size: .; v_call: TRBV15; cdr3_nt: TGTGCCACCAGCAGGCCTACTTTATCAGCGGGGGCCCAGTACTTC; cdr3_aa: CATSRPTLSAGAQYF
j_call: TRBJ1-2; cdr3_length: 11; d_call: .; clone_size: few; v_call: TRBV30; cdr3_nt: TGTGCCCTGGACCTTTCGGGGGGCTACACCTTC; cdr3_aa: CALDLSGGYTF
j_call: TRBJ2-7; cdr3_length: 15; d_call: TRBD1; clone_size: .; v_call: TRBV7-9; cdr3_nt: TGTGCCAGCAGCTTAGCGACAGGGAAGTACGACGAGCAGTACTTC; cdr3_aa: CASSLATGKYDEQYF
j_call: TRBJ2-7; cdr3_length: 17; d_call: .; clone_size: many; v_call: TRBV5-1; cdr3_nt: TGCGCCAGCAGCTTGGAAGTTCCGGGCCTGGGACCTCACGAGCAGTACTTC; cdr3_aa: CASSLEVPGLGPHEQYF
j_call: TRBJ2-7; cdr3_length: 14; d_call: .; clone_size: few; v_call: TRBV7-8; cdr3_nt: TGTGCCAGCAGCCCCTCTGGGTTAGGGGGCGAGCAGTACTTC; cdr3_aa: CASSPSGLGGEQYF
j_call: TRBJ2-3; cdr3_length: 15; d_call: .; clone_size: .; v_call: TRBV27; cdr3_nt: TGTGCCAGCAGTTTATCGATCCTCCTCACAGATACGCAGTATTTT; cdr3_aa: CASSLSILLTDTQYF
j_call: TRBJ1-3; cdr3_length: 16; d_call: .; clone_size: .; v_call: TRBV29-1; cdr3_nt: TGCAGCGTTGAAGTGGACACCACTTACTCTGGAAACACCATATATTTT; cdr3_aa: CSVEVDTTYSGNTIYF